This paragraph reports one T cell receptor (beta chain). Clones were read by immunoSEQ multiplex PCR, and TCRdb kept only the in-frame ones, dropping some. The profile shows 60,000 to 95,000 clones, around 67% of them singletons. The data were obtained in a study of blood T cell repertoires in COVID-19. Overall study: In each case, the material was cDNA or gDNA derived from T cells, B-cell-depleted T cells, or PBMCs.

With V trimmed by 6 bases and J by 0 bases, 4 bases remained unmatched. The CDR3 sequence is 15 residues long. The V gene's germline CDR1 is LGHDT and CDR2 YNNKEL (reference sequence). The source material was peripheral blood. This TCR came from a human donor with acute or convalescent COVID-19. The donor label of this sample is uncertain. The rearrangement uses TRBV3-1 (or the pseudogene TRBV3-2) and TRBJ1-3; TRBD1 matches at 8 bases. The CDR3 protein is CASRPDRASGNTIYF. CDR3 coding DNA: TGTGCCAGCAGGCCGGACAGGGCCTCTGGAAACACCATATATTTT.